The 21 T cell receptor beta chains listed next were all sequenced from one sample in a study of T-cell reconstitution after alpha-beta-depleted transplantation in children. Unique molecular identifiers were used to barcode this TCRbeta library. TCRdb itself ran the PCR reads through MiXCR, one entry per CDR3 protein. In the table there are roughly 400,000 distinct CDR3 sequences, 20% of which are singletons. The sample in question was PBMCs from the stem cell graft donor, obtained from the stem cell graft. All receptors derive from a human donor who donated a stem cell graft to a child with acute myeloid leukemia.

In its sample, this clonotype was seen many times. The rearrangement uses TRBV24-1 and TRBJ2-1, with 12 bases that match TRBD2. Germline V gene lookup returns CDR1 KGHDR and CDR2 SFDVKD. This CDR3 spans 14 amino acids. J lost 9 bases, V lost 4 bases, and 3 bases had no gene match. CDR3 region: CATSDQTSGGEQFF. Here the CDR3 DNA reads TGTGCCACCAGTGACCAGACTAGCGGGGGTGAGCAGTTCTTC.

This clonotype appeared a few times. J is TRBJ2-5 and V is TRBV20-1, with TRBD2 matching over 14 bases. The ends lost 6 bases at V and 5 bases at J; junction bases unmatched: 8. The CDR3 totals 15 residues. Germline V CDR1 and CDR2: DFQATT, SNEGSKA (reference sequence). The CDR3 sequence: CSAPGLAGDVETQYF. The CDR3 coding sequence is TGCAGTGCGCCGGGACTAGCGGGAGATGTGGAGACCCAGTACTTC.

V and J are TRBV20-1 and TRBJ2-3; 7 bases are a match to TRBD2. The CDR3 extends over 15 amino acids. The germline V gene encodes CDR1 DFQATT and CDR2 SNEGSKA (reference sequence). V was clipped by 6 bases and J by 0 bases; unmatched bases: 9. CDR3 amino acids: CSARRGSGSTDTQYF. For the CDR3, the DNA is TGCAGTGCGCGGCGGGGGAGCGGGAGCACAGATACGCAGTATTTT.

The chain is built from TRBV27 and TRBJ2-3, with unresolved D. Per germline, CDR1 MNHEY and CDR2 SMNVEV (reference sequence). CDR3 size: 12 residues. V dropped 8 bases and J dropped 0 bases, with 6 bases sitting between them. Here the CDR3 DNA reads TGTGCCAGCTATTCTAGCACAGATACGCAGTATTTT. Translated, it gives CASYSSTDTQYF.

This clonotype was counted a single time. The rearrangement links TRBV5-4 to TRBJ2-2, with TRBD1 as a possible D gene (5 bases). The CDR3 is 18 residues long. CDR1 is SGHNT, CDR2 YYREEE, per germline (reference sequence). The ends were cut back, 6 bases at V and 5 bases at J, with 26 bases in the middle. In DNA form, the CDR3 reads TGTGCCAGCATACTGGGGCGCGCAGGGCCCGGTTCAACCGGGGAGCTGTTTTTT. Translation: CASILGRAGPGSTGELFF.

This clonotype was detected many times. The chain couples TRBV29-1 to TRBJ2-7; the D gene is possibly TRBD2 (6 bases). Germline V gives CDR1 SQVTM, CDR2 ANQGSEA. This CDR3 has 11 amino acids. V was trimmed by 6 bases and J by 3 bases, leaving 9 bases between them. The CDR3 region is CSVHGGYEQYF. CDR3 DNA: TGCAGCGTCCACGGGGGCTACGAGCAGTACTTC.

The V gene is TRBV28, the J gene TRBJ2-5; possible D gene TRBD2, 7 bases. Germline V gene data show CDR1 as MDHEN and CDR2 as SYDVKM. This CDR3 spans 13 amino acids. The V end was cut by 3 bases, the J end by 4 bases, with 9 bases between. CDR3 nucleotides: TGTGCCAGCAGTTTCCGGGGGGCAGAGACCCAGTACTTC. The encoded protein is CASSFRGAETQYF. Combining the CDR3 with reference TRBV28 and TRBJ2-5 gives the whole variable domain DVKVTQSSRYLVKRTGEKVFLECVQDMDHENMFWYRQDPGLGLRLIYFSYDVKMKEKGDIPEGYSVSREKKERFSLILESASTNQTSMYLCASSFRGAETQYFGPGTRLLVL.

The table lists this clonotype with a few counts. The chain employs TRBV5-1 and TRBJ1-1; no clear D. The CDR3 has 13 amino acids. Between the trimmed V and J ends, which lost 1 base and 4 bases, there was a span of 8 bases. Germline V lookup: CDR1 SGHRS, CDR2 YFSETQ. CDR3 amino acids: CASSLSSATEAFF. The DNA for the CDR3 is TGCGCCAGCAGCTTGAGCTCAGCCACTGAAGCTTTCTTT.

The chain's CDR3 is CASSLAGVGYEQFF. The CDR3 DNA reads as TGCGCCAGCAGCCTAGCGGGAGTTGGGTATGAGCAGTTCTTC. The J gene is TRBJ2-1, the V gene TRBV10-2; 10 positions agree with TRBD2. The CDR3 length is 14 residues. The germline gives CDR1 WSHSY, CDR2 SAAADI. V trimming: 6 bases; J trimming: 8 bases; junction bases outside the gene matches: 7.

This clonotype was counted between two and nine times. The chain has TRBV20-1 and TRBJ1-4; the D is unclear. This CDR3 has 15 residues. In germline, CDR1 is DFQATT, CDR2 SNEGSKA (reference sequence). The V end lost 5 bases, the J end lost 7 bases, and 20 bases lay between the germline ends. The DNA of the CDR3 is TGCAGTGCTTTAAAACAAGCGACGGCGGGTGAAAAACTGTTTTTT. Its translation is CSALKQATAGEKLFF.

The chain is built from TRBV20-1 and TRBJ2-7, with 7 nucleotides matching TRBD1. The CDR3 covers 15 residues. CDR1 is DFQATT, CDR2 SNEGSKA, per germline (reference sequence). The V segment lost 6 bases and the J segment 1 base; nucleotides outside the gene matches: 12. The CDR3 DNA reads TGCAGTGCCGTAAACCGACAGGGAAGTTCCTACGAGCAGTACTTC. This codes for CSAVNRQGSSYEQYF.

This clonotype was seen more than once but under ten times. The J gene is TRBJ2-1, the V gene TRBV5-1, with D possibly being TRBD2 (5 bases). V was trimmed by 0 bases and J by 7 bases, leaving 14 bases between them. This CDR3 contains 15 residues. Germline CDR1 SGHRS, CDR2 YFSETQ. DNA of the CDR3: TGCGCCAGCAGCTTGGTTTTGGACTCACAAAATGAGCAGTTCTTC. It encodes CASSLVLDSQNEQFF.

This clonotype occurred many times. The chain is built from TRBV28 and TRBJ2-1; TRBD1 agrees at 9 bases. CDR1 is MDHEN, CDR2 SYDVKM, per germline. The CDR3 loop spans 16 amino acids. Losses at the gene ends were 7 bases for V and 1 base for J; bases not matched to a gene: 8. The CDR3 DNA sequence: TGTGCCAGCAAGGCAGGACAGGGGCTTTCCTACAATGAGCAGTTCTTC. This translates into CASKAGQGLSYNEQFF.

This rearrangement joins TRBV29-1 to TRBJ2-7; TRBD2 is a possible D gene (6 bases). Germline-derived CDR1 and CDR2 are SQVTM and ANQGSEA. The V end lost 0 bases, the J end lost 8 bases, and 8 bases lay between the germline ends. The CDR3 has 11 residues. CDR3 nucleotides: TGCAGCGTTGAAGATGGGGGGAAGCAGTACTTC. It encodes CSVEDGGKQYF.

This chain links TRBV29-1 with TRBJ2-1; 7 positions match TRBD1. After removal of 2 bases from V and 4 bases from J, the junction contained 5 bases not matched to a gene. Germline CDR1 is SQVTM and CDR2 is ANQGSEA. The CDR3 runs 14 residues. CDR3 DNA: TGCAGCGTTGAACTGCCAGGGGGTTACAATGAGCAGTTCTTC. Encoded protein: CSVELPGGYNEQFF.

The chain joins TRBV4-1 to TRBJ2-7; D perhaps matches TRBD2 (5 bases). CDR1 MGHRA and CDR2 YSYEKL come from the germline V gene. The CDR3 spans 14 residues. Trimming shortened V by 3 bases and J by 1 base, and 10 bases separated the two germline ends. CDR3 amino acids: CASSQGSLSYEQYF. CDR3 DNA sequence: TGCGCCAGCAGCCAGGGGAGCCTATCCTACGAGCAGTACTTC.

This clonotype occurred many times. The rearrangement uses TRBV12-3 or TRBV12-4 and TRBJ2-1; TRBD2 matches 7 bases. V lost 6 bases and J lost 5; bases outside the gene matches: 7. The CDR3 has 14 amino acids. This chain's CDR3 is CASRPRDYNNEQFF. CDR3 in DNA: TGTGCCAGCAGACCCAGGGACTATAACAATGAGCAGTTCTTC.

This clonotype came up a few times. The chain employs TRBV28 and TRBJ2-4; D is undetermined. The CDR3 loop spans 15 amino acids. Deletions cut 4 bases from V and 0 bases from J, with 10 bases between. The germline V gene has CDR1 MDHEN and CDR2 SYDVKM. The CDR3 DNA is TGTGCCAGCAGTTCCAGAGTTATAGCCAAAAACATTCAGTACTTC. Its protein product is CASSSRVIAKNIQYF.

The sample holds a few counts of this clonotype. V is TRBV12-3 or TRBV12-4 and J is TRBJ2-1; the match to TRBD2 covers 12 bases. The V segment lost 3 bases and the J segment 5 bases; nucleotides outside the gene matches: 11. The CDR3 consists of 18 residues. CDR3 amino acids: CASSFSASGRAGDNEQFF. The CDR3 DNA sequence: TGTGCCAGCAGTTTCTCGGCTAGCGGGAGGGCCGGAGACAATGAGCAGTTCTTC.

The chain links TRBV20-1 to TRBJ1-2, with TRBD1 matching 7 bases. Looked up from germline, CDR1 is DFQATT and CDR2 is SNEGSKA (reference sequence). V shed 0 bases and J 5 bases; nucleotides not matched to a gene: 12. This CDR3 region has 16 residues. The CDR3 sequence is CSARDYRDRNFYGYTF. Written as DNA, the CDR3 is TGCAGTGCTAGAGATTACCGGGACAGAAACTTTTATGGCTACACCTTC.

This clonotype has more than one count but fewer than ten. V and J are TRBV4-3 and TRBJ2-1; D is ambiguous. CDR3 size: 13 residues. The V end lost 0 bases, the J end lost 9 bases, and 9 bases lay between the germline ends. From germline, CDR1 is LGHNA and CDR2 YSLEER. The CDR3 sequence: CASSQEVWVEQFF. The CDR3 DNA reads as TGCGCCAGCAGCCAAGAGGTCTGGGTTGAGCAGTTCTTC.